Presented here are 25 T cell receptor beta chains from one specimen sequenced in a study of spatial heterogeneity in lung cancer. The time point here: blood at routine non-recurrence follow-up after resection. TCRdb independently ran MiXCR on the 5' RACE reads; one entry per CDR3 protein. The table has about 43,000 distinct CDR3 sequences, 20% to 25% seen once; the top ten hold 7% to 7.5%. The starting material was PBMCs, obtained at follow-up. The receptors come from a female donor with early-stage non-small cell lung cancer.

This clonotype was seen ten or more times. This chain uses TRBV27 with TRBJ2-3; no clear D. This CDR3 has 15 residues. Trimming stripped 1 base from V and 0 bases from J, with 8 bases between. Germline lookup yields CDR1 MNHEY and CDR2 SMNVEV (reference sequence). The CDR3 here is CASSLYAQSTDTQYF. The CDR3 DNA sequence: TGTGCCAGCAGTTTATACGCTCAAAGCACAGATACGCAGTATTTT.

The table lists this clonotype with many counts. This rearrangement joins TRBV7-2 to TRBJ2-2, with a tentative D call TRBD2 (5 bases). This CDR3 contains 13 residues. Germline assignment: CDR1 SGHTA and CDR2 FQGNSA. The V gene lost 3 bases and the J gene lost 6 bases, with 8 bases spanning the gap. The CDR3 spells CASSLRVAGELFF. The CDR3 coding sequence is TGTGCCAGCAGCTTGAGGGTCGCCGGGGAGCTGTTTTTT.

The gene calls are TRBV29-1 and TRBJ1-2; D call uncertain. Germline values: CDR1 SQVTM, CDR2 ANQGSEA. The length of the CDR3 is 11 residues. This CDR3 reads CSGEVGYGYTF. In DNA, the CDR3 is TGCAGTGGGGAAGTCGGGTATGGCTACACCTTC.

This clonotype was picked up a small number of times. The chain joins TRBV12-3 or TRBV12-4 to TRBJ2-6; 10 bases map to TRBD1. This CDR3 has 16 amino acids. V was clipped by 3 bases and J by 2 bases; unmatched bases: 1. The CDR3 DNA is TGTGCCAGCAGTTTGGGGACAGGGGCTGGGGCCAACGTCCTGACTTTC. This sequence encodes CASSLGTGAGANVLTF.

This clonotype occurred a few times. The chain couples TRBV5-1 to TRBJ2-2, with 8 nucleotides matching TRBD2. The CDR3 covers 17 residues. The trim removed 3 bases at V and 5 bases at J, leaving 12 bases unmatched. Germline V CDR1 and CDR2: SGHRS, YFSETQ. The CDR3 DNA follows: TGCGCCAGCAGCTCCCCCGCCGGGACTAGTGGGACCGGGGAGCTGTTTTTT. Translated, it gives CASSSPAGTSGTGELFF.

J is TRBJ2-5 and V is TRBV27, with D maybe TRBD1 (6 bases). V was pared by 8 bases and J by 5 bases, with 15 bases between. CDR3 length: 13 residues. Germline V gives CDR1 MNHEY, CDR2 SMNVEV (reference sequence). The CDR3 reads CASGTSGVETQYF. The CDR3 region has the DNA TGTGCCAGCGGGACCTCAGGGGTCGAGACCCAGTACTTC.

The chain carries TRBV6-6 and TRBJ1-6, with D hard to call. The CDR3 is 15 residues long. The V end was cut by 10 bases, the J end by 0 bases, with 13 bases between. CDR1 MNHNY and CDR2 SVGAGI come from the germline V gene (reference sequence). For the CDR3, the DNA is TGTGCCACCGCCCCCAGGAGCTCCTATAATTCACCCCTCCACTTT. It codes for CATAPRSSYNSPLHF.

This clonotype was counted only a few times. The chain carries TRBV5-1 and TRBJ2-3; 9 bases are a match to TRBD1. The germline V gene encodes CDR1 SGHRS and CDR2 YFSETQ. V gave up 4 bases and J gave up 6 bases; unmatched junction bases: 9. The CDR3 has 15 residues. The CDR3 reads CASSGPGTGRDTQYF. The CDR3 DNA sequence: TGCGCCAGCAGCGGTCCCGGGACAGGGAGGGATACGCAGTATTTT.

This clonotype has ten or more counts. The V gene is TRBV6-5, the J gene TRBJ1-1; tentative D call: TRBD1 (5 bases). This CDR3 contains 14 residues. V lost 6 bases to trimming and J lost 5 bases, with 16 bases between them. Germline-derived CDR1 and CDR2 are MNHEY and SVGAGI. The CDR3 spells CASRPGRGRTEAFF. Here the CDR3 DNA reads TGTGCCAGCAGACCCGGACGGGGGAGGACTGAAGCTTTCTTT.

V usage is TRBV19 and J usage is TRBJ2-5, with D maybe TRBD2 (6 bases). With 7 bases removed from V and 3 bases from J, the gap between germline ends came to 21 bases. The CDR3 extends over 16 amino acids. Germline V gene lookup returns CDR1 LNHDA and CDR2 SQIVND (reference sequence). This chain's CDR3 is CASKNLGEAAKETQYF. The DNA of the CDR3 is TGTGCCAGTAAGAATTTAGGGGAGGCGGCCAAAGAGACCCAGTACTTC.

By sample fraction, this clonotype is medium-sized (0.01 to 0.1%). The gene calls are TRBV7-8 and TRBJ2-5; D remains ambiguous. Germline V gene data show CDR1 as SGHVS and CDR2 as FQNEAQ. Trimming left V 4 bases short and J 5 bases short, with 11 bases between. The CDR3 spans 13 residues. This CDR3 is CASSSPSGETQYF. DNA for the CDR3: TGTGCCAGCAGCTCCCCTTCCGGGGAGACCCAGTACTTC.

CDR3 nucleotide sequence: TGTGCCAGCAGCTTAGCGGTTGAGCAGTTCTTC. Protein sequence: CASSLAVEQFF. This chain uses TRBV7-6 with TRBJ2-1, with unresolved D. This CDR3 is built from 11 residues. Germline V lookup: CDR1 SGHVS, CDR2 FNYEAQ. V lost 0 bases and J 9 bases, leaving 3 bases between the germline ends.

This clonotype appeared a few times. The chain combines TRBV7-9 with TRBJ2-5; D might be TRBD2 (6 bases). The CDR3 extends over 15 amino acids. The germline V gene has CDR1 SEHNR and CDR2 FQNEAQ (reference sequence). V was clipped by 8 bases and J by 5 bases, with 21 bases between them. The CDR3 nucleotides are TGTGCCAGCGCGATTACGGGAGAGGGCGTGGAGACCCAGTACTTC. This translates into CASAITGEGVETQYF.

This clonotype was counted a few times. The chain combines TRBV5-4 with TRBJ2-5; weak D call: TRBD2 (7 bases). V lost 5 bases, J lost 3 bases, and 17 bases lay in between. Germline assignment: CDR1 SGHNT and CDR2 YYREEE (reference sequence). There are 15 residues in the CDR3. CDR3 nucleotides: TGTGCCAGCAGTCTAGTGGGGGGGGGCGAAGAGACCCAGTACTTC. This sequence encodes CASSLVGGGEETQYF.

This clonotype was seen a single time. V gene TRBV27 combines with J gene TRBJ1-2; D is unclear. V was trimmed by 1 base and J by 5 bases, leaving 8 bases between them. The germline V gene has CDR1 MNHEY and CDR2 SMNVEV (reference sequence). The CDR3 contains 13 residues. The CDR3 bases are TGTGCCAGCAGTTTATTTGGTCCTTATGGCTACACCTTC. It translates to CASSLFGPYGYTF.

At least ten counts were recorded for this clonotype. V gene TRBV11-2 combines with J gene TRBJ1-2; a possible D gene is TRBD1 (6 bases). Trimming took off 1 base at V and 4 bases at J, with 13 bases between the two ends. Germline loops: CDR1 SGHAT, CDR2 FQNNGV. The CDR3 covers 15 residues. DNA of the CDR3: TGTGCCAGCAGCTTAGTTTCTAGGGGGACCTATGGCTACACCTTC. Translation: CASSLVSRGTYGYTF.

The CDR3 loop reads CASSQGQGAGTEAFF. The CDR3, as DNA: TGCGCCAGCAGCCAAGGACAGGGGGCGGGCACTGAAGCTTTCTTT. The V call is TRBV4-1, the J call TRBJ1-1; 10 bases agree with TRBD1. The CDR3 totals 15 residues. CDR1 is MGHRA and CDR2 is YSYEKL in the germline V gene. J was trimmed by 4 bases and V by 1 base; bases with no gene match: 3.

The J gene is TRBJ2-5, the V gene TRBV19; the D gene is possibly TRBD2 (5 bases). Germline V gene sequence: CDR1 LNHDA, CDR2 SQIVND (reference sequence). CDR3 length: 13 amino acids. V was cut by 8 bases and J by 4 bases, with 14 bases left in between. This CDR3 reads CASASSGLETQYF. The DNA of the CDR3 is TGTGCCAGTGCTTCGTCCGGACTAGAGACCCAGTACTTC.

This clonotype was counted at least ten times. This rearrangement joins TRBV20-1 to TRBJ2-4, with 8 bases identical to TRBD1. Germline loops: CDR1 DFQATT, CDR2 SNEGSKA (reference sequence). V lost 5 bases to trimming and J lost 3 bases; unmatched junction nucleotides: 9. The CDR3 length is 15 residues. The CDR3 protein is CSAPRTGISKNIQYF. CDR3 sequence (DNA): TGCAGTGCTCCTCGGACAGGGATAAGCAAAAACATTCAGTACTTC.

This clonotype was seen at least ten times. V usage is TRBV29-1 and J usage is TRBJ1-1; D gene uncertain. Germline V lookup: CDR1 SQVTM, CDR2 ANQGSEA. CDR3 length: 10 amino acids. V was clipped by 6 bases and J by 7 bases, with 9 bases between them. The CDR3 region has the DNA TGCAGCGTCGGAGAGGTTGAAGCTTTCTTT. It codes for CSVGEVEAFF. Complete variable domain (other parts from reference TRBV29-1 and TRBJ1-1): SAVISQKPSRDICQRGTSLTIQCQVDSQVTMMFWYRQQPGQSLTLIATANQGSEATYESGFVIDKFPISRPNLTFSTLTVSNMSPEDSSIYLCSVGEVEAFFGQGTRLTVV.

Only a few counts were recorded for this clonotype. The chain carries TRBV5-1 and TRBJ1-6; D call uncertain. CDR1 is SGHRS, CDR2 YFSETQ, per germline. The CDR3 runs to 14 residues. V was clipped by 1 base and J by 7 bases, with 9 bases between them. The CDR3 spells CASSLIPGNSPLHF. The CDR3 DNA is TGCGCCAGCAGCTTGATACCGGGGAATTCACCCCTCCACTTT.

This clonotype has more than one count but fewer than ten. The chain links TRBV6-5 to TRBJ1-3; a weak D match, TRBD1 (6 bases). CDR3 size: 16 residues. V was trimmed by 5 bases and J by 0 bases, leaving 14 bases between them. Germline CDR1 MNHEY, CDR2 SVGAGI. CDR3 bases: TGTGCCAGCAGTCAACCGGGACACAACTCTGGAAACACCATATATTTT. Its translation is CASSQPGHNSGNTIYF.

This clonotype was detected many times. The chain carries TRBV7-2 and TRBJ2-1, with D perhaps assigned TRBD1 or TRBD2 (5 bases each). CDR1 is SGHTA and CDR2 is FQGNSA in the germline V gene. V lost 3 bases and J lost 10, with 16 bases in between. The CDR3 totals 14 residues. DNA for the CDR3: TGTGCCAGCAGCTTCGGAACCGGGACCCCGGAGCAGTTCTTC. The encoded protein is CASSFGTGTPEQFF.

The chain joins TRBV10-3 to TRBJ2-3, with 9 nucleotides matching TRBD1. The germline CDR1 and CDR2 sequences are ENHRY and SYGVKD. The CDR3 spans 14 residues. With 6 bases clipped from V and 4 bases from J, the junction kept 5 bases outside the gene matches. The CDR3 region is CAISPGQGPDTQYF. The CDR3 DNA is TGTGCCATCAGCCCGGGACAGGGCCCAGATACGCAGTATTTT.

The gene calls are TRBV20-1 and TRBJ1-2; 7 nucleotides match TRBD1. Trimming removed 6 bases from V and 4 bases from J; junction bases left unmatched: 11. The germline V gene encodes CDR1 DFQATT and CDR2 SNEGSKA (reference sequence). The CDR3 is 14 amino acids. CDR3 amino acids: CSARERGRPYGYTF. The CDR3, as DNA: TGCAGTGCCCGCGAGAGGGGGCGCCCCTATGGCTACACCTTC.